One sample yielded the 13 T cell receptor beta chains listed below, sequenced in a study of cytomegalovirus exposure and HLA in healthy donors. PCR was performed using 60 Vbeta and 13 Jbeta primers. Some clones are missing from TCRdb's copy, which holds only in-frame ones; the method was immunoSEQ multiplex PCR. The sample records 75,000 to 100,000 clones, approximately 70% being singletons. Sequencing was performed on PBMCs. All receptors come from a man aged 40-49 years in good health and CMV-seronegative.

CDR3 sequence (DNA): TGTGCCAGTAGTTTGAGGACAGGCACTTCCTATGGCTACACCTTC. Protein sequence: CASSLRTGTSYGYTF. The chain is built from TRBV19 and TRBJ1-2; 7 bases match TRBD1. V dropped 5 bases and J dropped 4; count of bases not matched to a gene: 10. Germline V gives CDR1 LNHDA, CDR2 SQIVND (reference sequence). There are 15 residues in the CDR3.

The rearrangement joins TRBV5-5 to TRBJ2-7, with 10 bases lining up with TRBD2. CDR1 SGHKS and CDR2 YYEKEE come from the germline V gene (reference sequence). V lost 5 bases and J lost 4; bases outside the gene matches: 9. The CDR3 runs 15 residues. The CDR3 nucleotides read TGTGCCAGCAGGGGCGGACTAGCGGACCTGTACGAGCAGTACTTC. Translated: CASRGGLADLYEQYF.

This clone has a single count. The gene calls are TRBV7-9 and TRBJ1-5; D gene uncertain. V was cut by 2 bases and J by 6 bases, with 11 bases left in between. The CDR3 is made up of 14 amino acids. Germline lookup yields CDR1 SEHNR and CDR2 FQNEAQ (reference sequence). The CDR3 protein is CASSLNGLSQPQHF. The CDR3 nucleotides read TGTGCCAGCAGCTTAAACGGACTTTCTCAGCCCCAGCATTTT.

The J gene is TRBJ2-3, the V gene TRBV4-1, with 8 positions matching TRBD1. J gave up 1 base and V 1 base, and 7 bases lay outside the gene matches. Germline CDR1 MGHRA, CDR2 YSYEKL. CDR3 length: 17 amino acids. The CDR3, as DNA: TGCGCCAGCAGCCAAGGCCTGGACAGGGTCGGCACAGATACGCAGTATTTT. It yields the protein CASSQGLDRVGTDTQYF.

The chain has TRBV27 and TRBJ1-5, with 9 bases lining up with TRBD1. This CDR3 has 16 amino acids. The trim removed 6 bases at V and 0 bases at J, leaving 6 bases unmatched. Germline V lookup: CDR1 MNHEY, CDR2 SMNVEV (reference sequence). Here the CDR3 DNA reads TGTGCCAGCAGAGCCGGGACAGGGTATAGCAATCAGCCCCAGCATTTT. This encodes CASRAGTGYSNQPQHF.

This chain connects TRBV28 to TRBJ1-1; D gene ambiguous. Germline assignment: CDR1 MDHEN and CDR2 SYDVKM. Trimming took 7 bases from V and 7 from J, leaving 10 bases between them. The CDR3 totals 11 residues. The CDR3 protein is CASIDEVEAFF. The CDR3 DNA sequence: TGTGCCAGCATAGATGAGGTTGAAGCTTTCTTT.

J is TRBJ2-7 and V is TRBV4-2; 9 nucleotides match TRBD2. Germline assignment: CDR1 LGHNA and CDR2 YNFKEQ. With V trimmed by 0 bases and J by 3 bases, 3 bases remained unmatched. This CDR3 comprises 15 residues. The CDR3 DNA follows: TGTGCCAGCAGCCAAGAGCTAGCGGGACTCTACGAGCAGTACTTC. Translation gives CASSQELAGLYEQYF.

In its sample, this clone was seen a few times. The J gene is TRBJ1-1, the V gene TRBV25-1, with D maybe TRBD1 (6 bases). Per the germline V gene, CDR1 is MGHDK and CDR2 is SYGVNS. The CDR3 covers 13 residues. V was pared by 8 bases and J by 4 bases, with 14 bases between. CDR3 sequence: CASEEQGATEAFF. In nucleotides, the CDR3 is TGTGCCAGCGAAGAACAGGGTGCCACTGAAGCTTTCTTT.

The rearrangement joins TRBV15 to TRBJ2-7; D might be TRBD1 (6 bases). CDR3 length equals 14 residues. Germline CDR1 reads LNHNV; CDR2 reads YYDKDF (reference sequence). V lost 3 bases, J lost 2 bases, and 11 bases lay in between. CDR3 protein: CATSSLDRAYEQYF. CDR3 bases: TGTGCCACCAGCAGTCTGGACAGAGCCTACGAGCAGTACTTC. Together with reference TRBV15 and TRBJ2-7, the CDR3 gives the full variable domain: DAMVIQNPRYQVTQFGKPVTLSCSQTLNHNVMYWYQQKSSQAPKLLFHYYDKDFNNEADTPDNFQSRRPNTSFCFLDIRSPGLGDTAMYLCATSSLDRAYEQYFGPGTRLTVT.

This chain's CDR3 is CASSLGRWTIADTQYF. CDR3 DNA: TGCGCCAGCAGCTTGGGTCGATGGACTATCGCAGATACGCAGTATTTT. The rearrangement uses TRBV5-1 and TRBJ2-3; D possibly corresponds to TRBD2 (6 bases). Germline values: CDR1 SGHRS, CDR2 YFSETQ. CDR3 length: 16 residues. Trimming took 0 bases from V and 4 from J, leaving 15 bases between them.

This clone was seen just once. The CDR3 region is CASSLGGTGTIDEQYF. The CDR3, as DNA: TGTGCCAGCAGCTTGGGGGGGACAGGGACGATTGACGAGCAGTACTTC. The rearrangement joins TRBV5-6 to TRBJ2-7; 9 bases map to TRBD1. The CDR3 is made up of 16 amino acids. Looked up from germline, CDR1 is SGHDT and CDR2 is YYEEEE. V gave up 0 bases and J gave up 5 bases; unmatched junction bases: 9.

The CDR3 DNA sequence: TGTGCCAGCAGCTTAACCCAGGCGACCGAGCAGTACTTC. It specifies CASSLTQATEQYF. This rearrangement joins TRBV7-9 to TRBJ2-7; no firm D call. CDR1 is SEHNR and CDR2 is FQNEAQ in the germline V gene (reference sequence). The V end lost 2 bases, the J end lost 6 bases, and 11 bases lay between the germline ends. The CDR3 is 13 residues long.

This clone was recorded a few times. The chain employs TRBV27 and TRBJ2-3; 7 nucleotides line up with TRBD2. CDR1 and CDR2 from the germline V gene are MNHEY and SMNVEV (reference sequence). There are 15 residues in the CDR3. J gave up 4 bases and V 6 bases, and 10 bases lay outside the gene matches. In DNA, the CDR3 is TGTGCCAGCAGGCCGGGGGGTTCCGTCCCAGATACGCAGTATTTT. This translates into CASRPGGSVPDTQYF.